A single T cell receptor (beta chain) is shown here with its context. Only in-frame clones appear in the TCRdb table, and some are missing; sequencing was by immunoSEQ multiplex PCR. The data hold around 70,000 clones, with roughly 93% observed a single time. Trimming cost V 2 bases and J 6 bases; bases outside gene matches: 6. In germline, CDR1 is LNHDA, CDR2 SQIVND (reference sequence). The CDR3 is made up of 15 amino acids. These data are taken from a study of technical replicates of blood from several donors. Sequenced input: T cells isolated from PBMCs. The source is a human donor in good health. The genes are TRBV19 and TRBJ1-5; 8 bases agree with TRBD1. CDR3 in amino acids: CASSISLQGGQPQHF. DNA of the CDR3: TGTGCCAGTAGTATATCCTTACAGGGGGGTCAGCCCCAGCATTTT.